The T cell receptor beta chain under discussion was sequenced for a study of Ad26.COV2.S vaccination and SARS-CoV-2 variants. Study context: Intramuscularly, Ad26.COV2.S was given either once or twice, 56 days apart.

The treatment here: roughly 18 received Ad26.COV2.S at low or high dose, single or two shots; roughly five received placebo; per-sample allocation not given. Samples came from day 63 after the first vaccine or placebo injection. CDR3 length equals 12 residues. Germline CDR1 MDHEN, CDR2 SYDVKM. The V end lost 7 bases, the J end lost 5 bases, and 11 bases lay between the germline ends. Method: immunoSEQ multiplex PCR; TCRdb's copy keeps in-frame clones and lacks some. The sample carries 350,000 to 400,000 clones, approximately 86% recorded once. This clone was found a few times. The sequenced sample was peripheral blood, obtained in a trial of Ad26.COV2.S vaccine versus placebo. The rearrangement joins TRBV28 to TRBJ1-2; D possibly corresponds to TRBD1 (5 bases). This clonotype was sampled from a person aged 18 to 59 who received the Ad26.COV2.S COVID-19 vaccine or a placebo. The CDR3 protein is CASIIKGYGYTF. CDR3 sequence (DNA): TGTGCCAGCATAATCAAGGGGTATGGCTACACCTTC.